This section outlines one T cell receptor (beta chain) sequence together with its context. What it binds is unknown. Every one of the participants with HIV received treatment in the United States. The samples, holding about 0.95-10 million cryopreserved PBMC, were thawed before DNA extraction was carried out. The data derive from a study of long-term antiretroviral therapy in people with HIV. A v3.0 immunoSEQ assay was performed at survey level. The table came from immunoSEQ multiplex PCR; TCRdb's copy has only in-frame clones and leaves some out. The sample lists 30,000 to 40,000 clones; 80% to 90% were seen once. The study's findings and limits: Older ART regimens were possibly in use when the blood was collected between the mid-2000s and the late 2010s. Increased diversity was seen after ART, yet it remained lower than in transplant donor controls.

CDR1 and CDR2 (germline): LNHDA, SQIVND (reference sequence). V dropped 2 bases and J dropped 5 bases, with 15 bases sitting between them. This CDR3 contains 15 residues. This chain uses TRBV19 with TRBJ2-5; possible D gene TRBD1, 6 bases. This receptor was obtained from a man aged 18 to 30 with HIV. The sequencing used unsorted PBMCs, collected 2.2 years after starting antiretroviral therapy. Here the CDR3 reads CASSIRWGRWETQYF. The CDR3 coding sequence is TGTGCCAGTAGTATACGTTGGGGGCGATGGGAGACCCAGTACTTC.